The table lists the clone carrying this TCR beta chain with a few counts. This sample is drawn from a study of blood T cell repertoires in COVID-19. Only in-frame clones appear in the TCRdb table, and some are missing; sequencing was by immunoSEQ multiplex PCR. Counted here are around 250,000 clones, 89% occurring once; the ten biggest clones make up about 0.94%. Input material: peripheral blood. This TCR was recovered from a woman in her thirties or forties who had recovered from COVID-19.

The CDR3 region is CASSSTGTGDLRNQPQHF. CDR3 coding DNA: TGTGCCAGCAGCTCGACCGGGACAGGGGACCTACGGAATCAGCCCCAGCATTTT. This sequence joins TRBV7-3 and TRBJ1-5; 10 nucleotides agree with TRBD1. V was clipped by 4 bases and J by 4 bases; unmatched bases: 13. In germline, CDR1 is SGHTA, CDR2 FQGTGA. The CDR3 contains 18 residues.